A selection of T cell receptor beta chains follows, all from one sample in a study of T cell responses to AZD1222 COVID-19 vaccine. TCRdb keeps only in-frame clones here, not all; method: immunoSEQ multiplex PCR. The sample consists of 150,000 to 200,000 clones, approximately 95% of them appearing once. The input for sequencing was peripheral blood, taken on day 0 of AZD1222 vaccination. The receptors were gathered from an adult in good health. Both conserved end residues are part of each CDR3. Each record gives: J gene, CDR3 length, clone size, D gene, V gene, CDR3 protein, CDR3 DNA. A D gene is named only where the DNA matches it firmly. A row's size may be missing; if present it is once, few, many or a size class.

J gene: TRBJ2-5; CDR3 length: 12; clone size: -; D gene: -; V gene: TRBV11-1; CDR3 protein: CASSLQGETQYF; CDR3 DNA: TGTGCCAGCAGCTTACAGGGTGAGACCCAGTACTTC
J gene: TRBJ2-7; CDR3 length: 17; clone size: -; D gene: -; V gene: TRBV3-1/TRBV3-2; CDR3 protein: CASSQDLPGRQTYEQYF; CDR3 DNA: TGTGCCAGCAGCCAAGATCTCCCCGGCAGGCAAACCTACGAGCAGTACTTC
J gene: TRBJ1-5; CDR3 length: 22; clone size: -; D gene: -; V gene: TRBV21-1; CDR3 protein: CASSIQPRVGDPCPLRNQPQHF; CDR3 DNA: TGTGCCAGCAGCATACAACCCAGGGTTGGGGACCCTTGTCCCCTTAGGAATCAGCCCCAGCATTTT
J gene: TRBJ1-1; CDR3 length: 19; clone size: -; D gene: -; V gene: TRBV7-7; CDR3 protein: CASSPDVAHSKTGATEAFF; CDR3 DNA: TGTGCCAGCAGCCCCGACGTCGCCCACAGCAAGACTGGGGCCACTGAAGCTTTCTTT
J gene: TRBJ2-1; CDR3 length: 12; clone size: -; D gene: -; V gene: TRBV5-5; CDR3 protein: CACTLDSVEQFF; CDR3 DNA: TGTGCTTGCACATTGGACTCCGTTGAGCAGTTCTTC
J gene: TRBJ1-1; CDR3 length: 15; clone size: -; D gene: -; V gene: TRBV5-1; CDR3 protein: CASSLDPGTNTEAFF; CDR3 DNA: TGCGCCAGCAGCTTGGATCCGGGGACGAACACTGAAGCTTTCTTT
J gene: TRBJ2-3; CDR3 length: 16; clone size: once; D gene: -; V gene: TRBV5-1; CDR3 protein: CASSLVWGRSPDTQYF; CDR3 DNA: TGCGCCAGCAGCTTGGTCTGGGGAAGGAGCCCAGATACGCAGTATTTT
J gene: TRBJ1-1; CDR3 length: 14; clone size: -; D gene: -; V gene: TRBV7-2; CDR3 protein: CASSPTMGSTEAFF; CDR3 DNA: TGTGCCAGCAGCCCTACGATGGGGAGCACTGAAGCTTTCTTT
J gene: TRBJ1-6; CDR3 length: 17; clone size: once; D gene: -; V gene: TRBV6-2/TRBV6-3; CDR3 protein: CASSPSGARQNNSPLHF; CDR3 DNA: TGTGCCAGCAGCCCTTCAGGGGCGAGGCAGAATAATTCACCCCTCCACTTT
J gene: TRBJ1-1; CDR3 length: 13; clone size: -; D gene: -; V gene: TRBV10-1; CDR3 protein: CASSGGTNTEAFF; CDR3 DNA: TGCGCCAGCAGTGGAGGGACCAACACTGAAGCTTTCTTT
J gene: TRBJ2-7; CDR3 length: 13; clone size: -; D gene: TRBD1; V gene: TRBV11-2; CDR3 protein: CASSPGQRHEQYF; CDR3 DNA: TGTGCCAGCAGCCCGGGACAGAGGCACGAGCAGTACTTC
J gene: TRBJ2-1; CDR3 length: 15; clone size: -; D gene: -; V gene: TRBV5-1; CDR3 protein: CASSLAGSSYNEQFF; CDR3 DNA: TGCGCCAGCAGCTTGGCCGGCAGCTCCTACAATGAGCAGTTCTTC
J gene: TRBJ1-2; CDR3 length: 14; clone size: -; D gene: -; V gene: TRBV10-2; CDR3 protein: CASSERTVWYGYTF; CDR3 DNA: TGCGCCAGCAGTGAGAGGACTGTATGGTATGGCTACACCTTC
J gene: TRBJ1-5; CDR3 length: 13; clone size: -; D gene: -; V gene: TRBV27; CDR3 protein: CASSLTGNQPQHF; CDR3 DNA: TGTGCCAGCAGTTTAACAGGGAACCAGCCCCAGCATTTT
J gene: TRBJ1-1; CDR3 length: 13; clone size: -; D gene: -; V gene: TRBV11-2; CDR3 protein: CASTLFGRTEAFF; CDR3 DNA: TGTGCCAGCACCCTTTTCGGACGCACTGAAGCTTTCTTT
J gene: TRBJ1-1; CDR3 length: 13; clone size: -; D gene: -; V gene: TRBV27; CDR3 protein: CASSPIQDTEAFF; CDR3 DNA: TGTGCCAGCAGCCCTATCCAGGACACTGAAGCTTTCTTT
J gene: TRBJ1-3; CDR3 length: 15; clone size: once; D gene: -; V gene: TRBV6-1; CDR3 protein: CASSERQSSGNTIYF; CDR3 DNA: TGTGCCAGCAGTGAACGGCAGTCCTCTGGAAACACCATATATTTT
J gene: TRBJ2-2; CDR3 length: 16; clone size: -; D gene: TRBD2; V gene: TRBV18; CDR3 protein: CASSPMGLASPGELFF; CDR3 DNA: TGTGCCAGCTCACCAATGGGACTAGCATCTCCCGGGGAGCTGTTTTTT
J gene: TRBJ2-5; CDR3 length: 15; clone size: -; D gene: -; V gene: TRBV7-9; CDR3 protein: CASSLVVGGGETQYF; CDR3 DNA: TGTGCCAGCAGCTTAGTGGTGGGCGGAGGGGAGACCCAGTACTTC
J gene: TRBJ1-2; CDR3 length: 15; clone size: -; D gene: -; V gene: TRBV10-1; CDR3 protein: CASSESTRTPYGYTF; CDR3 DNA: TGCGCCAGCAGTGAGTCGACCAGGACACCGTATGGCTACACCTTC
J gene: TRBJ2-1; CDR3 length: 13; clone size: -; D gene: -; V gene: TRBV10-2; CDR3 protein: CASSGDRSNEQFF; CDR3 DNA: TGCGCCAGCAGTGGTGACAGGAGTAATGAGCAGTTCTTC
J gene: TRBJ1-2; CDR3 length: 14; clone size: -; D gene: -; V gene: TRBV28; CDR3 protein: CASSLGNRETGYTF; CDR3 DNA: TGTGCCAGCAGTTTGGGAAACAGGGAGACGGGCTACACCTTC
J gene: TRBJ2-5; CDR3 length: 14; clone size: -; D gene: -; V gene: TRBV5-1; CDR3 protein: CASSFSRDQETQYF; CDR3 DNA: TGCGCCAGCAGCTTCTCTCGGGACCAAGAGACCCAGTACTTC
J gene: TRBJ2-5; CDR3 length: 14; clone size: -; D gene: TRBD1; V gene: TRBV7-8; CDR3 protein: CASSLAETDRGQNF; CDR3 DNA: TGTGCCAGCAGCTTAGCTGAAACGGACAGGGGGCAAAACTTC
J gene: TRBJ1-4; CDR3 length: 13; clone size: -; D gene: TRBD1; V gene: TRBV12-3/TRBV12-4; CDR3 protein: CASSWDRGVLLFF; CDR3 DNA: TGTGCCAGCAGTTGGGACAGGGGTGTATTATTGTTTTTT
J gene: TRBJ2-1; CDR3 length: 16; clone size: -; D gene: TRBD2; V gene: TRBV6-1; CDR3 protein: CASSETTSGSYNEQFF; CDR3 DNA: TGTGCCAGCAGTGAAACGACTAGCGGCTCCTACAATGAGCAGTTCTTC
J gene: TRBJ1-1; CDR3 length: 16; clone size: -; D gene: TRBD1; V gene: TRBV10-2; CDR3 protein: CATVDRVGPRGTEAFF; CDR3 DNA: TGCGCCACCGTAGACAGGGTAGGGCCGCGAGGTACTGAAGCTTTCTTT
J gene: TRBJ1-6; CDR3 length: 13; clone size: -; D gene: -; V gene: TRBV14; CDR3 protein: CASSLERLSPLHF; CDR3 DNA: TGTGCCAGCAGCCTGGAGCGTTTATCACCCCTCCACTTT
J gene: TRBJ1-1; CDR3 length: 15; clone size: -; D gene: TRBD1; V gene: TRBV7-9; CDR3 protein: CASSRRDRENTEAFF; CDR3 DNA: TGTGCCAGCAGCAGACGGGACAGGGAGAACACTGAAGCTTTCTTT
J gene: TRBJ1-5; CDR3 length: 15; clone size: -; D gene: -; V gene: TRBV5-1; CDR3 protein: CASSPGPNGYQPQHF; CDR3 DNA: TGCGCCAGCAGCCCGGGACCTAACGGGTATCAGCCCCAGCATTTT
J gene: TRBJ1-3; CDR3 length: 15; clone size: -; D gene: TRBD1; V gene: TRBV27; CDR3 protein: CASSLSRQGRNTIYF; CDR3 DNA: TGTGCCAGCAGTTTATCCAGACAGGGAAGGAACACCATATATTTT
J gene: TRBJ1-4; CDR3 length: 15; clone size: -; D gene: -; V gene: TRBV25-1; CDR3 protein: CASSNRIPGDEKLFF; CDR3 DNA: TGTGCCAGCAGTAACCGAATCCCGGGCGATGAAAAACTGTTTTTT